The rows below give T cell receptor beta chains drawn from one sample of a study of blood T cell repertoires in COVID-19. TCRdb's copy holds only in-frame clones and misses some; the assay was immunoSEQ multiplex PCR. The data show fewer than 120,000 clones, 65% to 80% seen once. The sample consisted of peripheral blood. The receptors stem from a woman aged 55-70 years with acute or convalescent COVID-19. The CDR3 runs from the conserved cysteine through the conserved F or W. A D gene is named only where the DNA matches it firmly. Only part of the rows carry a size: once, few, many, or a class if the clone is expanded.

abundance,d_gene,j_gene,v_gene,CDR3nt,CDR3aa
.,.,TRBJ1-5,TRBV7-2,TGTGCCAGCAGCTTAGCAGGGGCCAATCAGCCCCAGCATTTT,CASSLAGANQPQHF
once,TRBD1,TRBJ1-1,TRBV10-3,TGTGCCATCAGTCGAGTGGGACAGGGAAACACTGAAGCTTTCTTT,CAISRVGQGNTEAFF
.,.,TRBJ2-5,TRBV9,TGTGCCAGCAGCGTCGGACAGTCCCAAGAGACCCAGTACTTC,CASSVGQSQETQYF
.,.,TRBJ1-1,TRBV4-2,TGTGCCAGCAGCCTATTGGGGACTAAGAATTCAGACACTGAAGCTTTCTTT,CASSLLGTKNSDTEAFF
.,.,TRBJ1-4,TRBV29-1,TGCAGCGTAAAAGAAGGTGGCCAGGCGAATGAAAAACTGTTTTTT,CSVKEGGQANEKLFF
.,.,TRBJ1-1,TRBV6-2/TRBV6-3,TGTGCCAGCAGTTATGGGGGGATGAACACTGAAGCTTTCTTT,CASSYGGMNTEAFF
.,.,TRBJ1-2,TRBV28,TGTGCCAGCAGTTTGGGCCTATTTAACTATGGCTACACCTTC,CASSLGLFNYGYTF
.,TRBD1,TRBJ2-5,TRBV3-1/TRBV3-2,TGTGCCAGCAGCCAATGGGACAGGGAGACCCAGTACTTC,CASSQWDRETQYF
few,.,TRBJ1-4,TRBV29-1,TGCAGCGTTGGTGACAACCAGAGGGAACTGTTTTTT,CSVGDNQRELFF
few,.,TRBJ1-5,TRBV10-2,TGCGCCAGCAGTGAGGGCGGAGGGGGCAATCAGCCCCAGCATTTT,CASSEGGGGNQPQHF
.,TRBD1,TRBJ1-1,TRBV7-9,TGTGCCAGCAGCCAAACTTACCGGACAGGGCGGTACACTGAAGCTTTCTTT,CASSQTYRTGRYTEAFF
.,.,TRBJ2-2,TRBV6-5,TGTGCCAGTATGAGGGTAAACACCGGGGAGCTGTTTTTT,CASMRVNTGELFF
.,TRBD1,TRBJ1-6,TRBV19,TGTGCCAGCGTATCCCAGGGGGCCTCCTATAATTCACCCCTCCACTTT,CASVSQGASYNSPLHF
few,TRBD1,TRBJ1-2,TRBV27,TGTGCCAGCAGTTTAGGCAGGGGGCCCGCCACCAGTTATGGCTACACCTTC,CASSLGRGPATSYGYTF
.,.,TRBJ1-2,TRBV14,TGTGCAAGCTCAAGGGGCCATGGCTACACCTTC,CASSRGHGYTF
once,.,TRBJ2-7,TRBV30,TGTGCCTGGAGCGACCCCCTCTGGAGCTTTGCCTACGAGCAGTACTTC,CAWSDPLWSFAYEQYF
.,.,TRBJ2-2,TRBV3-1/TRBV3-2,TGTGCCAGCAGCACGAGATTGAACACCGGGGAGCTGTTTTTT,CASSTRLNTGELFF
.,.,TRBJ1-2,TRBV30,TGTGCCTGGAGTGTACTAAACAATATCTATGGCTACACCTTC,CAWSVLNNIYGYTF
once,.,TRBJ1-1,TRBV28,TGTGCCAGCAGTCCATTTGGGGGGGATACTGAAGCTTTCTTT,CASSPFGGDTEAFF
.,.,TRBJ1-1,TRBV18,TGTGCCAGCTCACCACCAACAAGACAGACTAACACTGAAGCTTTCTTT,CASSPPTRQTNTEAFF
.,TRBD1,TRBJ1-1,TRBV5-5,TGTGCCAGCAGCTTCGGGACAGGAGAGCTCCGCACTGAAGCTTTCTTT,CASSFGTGELRTEAFF
.,TRBD1,TRBJ1-5,TRBV6-7,TGTGCCAGGGTGGACAGGGGAAATCAGCCCCAGCATTTT,CARVDRGNQPQHF
.,.,TRBJ1-2,TRBV7-2,TGTGCCAGCAGCTTAACTCCAAGGGGAGGAAACTATGGCTACACCTTC,CASSLTPRGGNYGYTF